These T cell receptor beta chains were read from a single sample in a study of blood T cells in healthy people across ages. TCRdb re-derived calls from the 5' RACE reads in MiXCR, one entry per CDR3 protein. The sample consists of some 550,000 distinct CDR3 sequences, roughly 43% of them appearing once. Sequences were obtained from blood. Receptor source: a man older than 75 in good health. Both conserved end residues are part of each CDR3. Fields, in order: CDR3 protein, CDR3 DNA, V gene, J gene, D gene, clone size. D genes are given only for firm matches. Only part of the rows carry a size: once, few, many, or a class if the clone is expanded.

CDR3aa: CASSPYPLAGGTDTQYF
CDR3nt: TGTGCCAGCAGCCCCTACCCCTTAGCGGGAGGCACAGATACGCAGTATTTT
v_gene: TRBV7-2
j_gene: TRBJ2-3
d_gene: TRBD2
abundance: .

CDR3aa: CSVEGVMNTEAFF
CDR3nt: TGCAGCGTGGAGGGGGTCATGAACACTGAAGCTTTCTTT
v_gene: TRBV29-1
j_gene: TRBJ1-1
d_gene: .
abundance: .

CDR3aa: CASSRAEAVRDRDISDTQYF
CDR3nt: TGTGCCAGCAGCAGGGCCGAAGCGGTCCGGGACAGGGATATCTCGGATACGCAGTATTTT
v_gene: TRBV21-1
j_gene: TRBJ2-3
d_gene: .
abundance: once

CDR3aa: CASSSVGLAESTHGELFF
CDR3nt: TGTGCCAGCAGTTCTGTTGGACTAGCCGAATCCACTCACGGGGAGCTGTTTTTT
v_gene: TRBV28
j_gene: TRBJ2-2
d_gene: TRBD2
abundance: .

CDR3aa: CSADKTAANTEAFF
CDR3nt: TGCAGTGCGGACAAGACAGCCGCGAACACTGAAGCTTTCTTT
v_gene: TRBV20-1
j_gene: TRBJ1-1
d_gene: .
abundance: few

CDR3aa: CSAPDGGTNIQYF
CDR3nt: TGCAGTGCCCCCGACGGGGGAACGAACATTCAGTACTTC
v_gene: TRBV20-1
j_gene: TRBJ2-4
d_gene: .
abundance: .

CDR3aa: CASSQAGTDTQNF
CDR3nt: TGTGCCAGCAGCCAAGCAGGCACAGATACGCAGAATTTT
v_gene: TRBV14
j_gene: TRBJ2-3
d_gene: .
abundance: .

CDR3aa: CASTLESVGTEAFF
CDR3nt: TGTGCCAGCACCCTAGAATCCGTGGGCACTGAAGCTTTCTTT
v_gene: TRBV12-3/TRBV12-4
j_gene: TRBJ1-1
d_gene: .
abundance: .

CDR3aa: CASSMGLAGADTQYF
CDR3nt: TGTGCCAGCAGCATGGGACTAGCGGGAGCGGATACGCAGTATTTT
v_gene: TRBV7-2
j_gene: TRBJ2-3
d_gene: TRBD2
abundance: few

CDR3aa: CASSPGPPGTGDHEQYF
CDR3nt: TGTGCCAGCTCGCCCGGCCCCCCCGGGACAGGGGATCACGAGCAGTACTTC
v_gene: TRBV18
j_gene: TRBJ2-7
d_gene: TRBD1
abundance: .

CDR3aa: CASSLDATGRIQYF
CDR3nt: TGTGCCAGCAGCTTAGACGCCACTGGGAGAATTCAGTACTTC
v_gene: TRBV7-2
j_gene: TRBJ2-4
d_gene: .
abundance: .

CDR3aa: CASSVTGGETQYF
CDR3nt: TGTGCCAGCAGCGTCACAGGGGGGGAGACCCAGTACTTC
v_gene: TRBV7-2
j_gene: TRBJ2-5
d_gene: TRBD1
abundance: many

CDR3aa: CSVEASGSEIGEQYF
CDR3nt: TGCAGCGTTGAGGCTAGCGGGAGTGAGATTGGCGAGCAGTACTTC
v_gene: TRBV29-1
j_gene: TRBJ2-7
d_gene: TRBD2
abundance: few

CDR3aa: CSAGLEGIQETQYF
CDR3nt: TGCAGTGCTGGACTTGAGGGGATCCAAGAGACCCAGTACTTC
v_gene: TRBV20-1
j_gene: TRBJ2-5
d_gene: .
abundance: .

CDR3aa: CASSPLGLAGGTDGYEQYF
CDR3nt: TGTGCCAGCAGCCCGTTGGGACTAGCGGGAGGTACGGATGGGTACGAGCAGTACTTC
v_gene: TRBV5-6
j_gene: TRBJ2-7
d_gene: TRBD2
abundance: .

CDR3aa: CASSFSDTANTGELFF
CDR3nt: TGTGCCAGCAGCTTTTCTGACACCGCGAACACCGGGGAGCTGTTTTTT
v_gene: TRBV5-5
j_gene: TRBJ2-2
d_gene: .
abundance: once

CDR3aa: CSVESNFYEQYF
CDR3nt: TGCAGCGTTGAATCTAATTTCTACGAGCAGTACTTC
v_gene: TRBV29-1
j_gene: TRBJ2-7
d_gene: .
abundance: .

CDR3aa: CASSRRSGTGNYNEQYF
CDR3nt: TGTGCCAGCAGCCGCCGTTCCGGGACAGGAAACTACAATGAGCAGTACTTC
v_gene: TRBV7-2
j_gene: TRBJ2-5
d_gene: TRBD1
abundance: .

CDR3aa: CASSLGSSEETQYF
CDR3nt: TGCGCCAGCAGCTTGGGGTCTAGCGAAGAGACCCAGTACTTC
v_gene: TRBV5-1
j_gene: TRBJ2-5
d_gene: .
abundance: few

CDR3aa: CSADGQVNNEQYF
CDR3nt: TGCAGCGCAGACGGACAGGTTAACAATGAGCAGTACTTC
v_gene: TRBV29-1
j_gene: TRBJ2-5
d_gene: TRBD1
abundance: .

CDR3aa: CASRPVSVNEQFF
CDR3nt: TGTGCCAGCAGACCCGTGTCGGTCAATGAGCAGTTCTTC
v_gene: TRBV2
j_gene: TRBJ2-1
d_gene: .
abundance: .